The 9 T cell receptor beta chains below were found in one sample sequenced in a study of spatial heterogeneity in lung cancer. Time point reported: sample taken at primary tumor resection. Whole RNA, isolated from tumor, nontumor lung or frozen PBMC, was sequenced without prior sorting. Each CDR3 protein gets one entry after TCRdb re-called the 5' RACE reads with MiXCR. Of roughly 48,000 distinct CDR3 sequences detected, around 5.2% appear once; the ten largest clones hold roughly 11%. The sequencing here drew on PBMCs, taken at surgery. These receptors all come from a male donor with early-stage non-small cell lung cancer.

This clonotype was seen repeatedly, ten times or more. The J gene is TRBJ2-1, the V gene TRBV20-1; the D gene is possibly TRBD2 (6 bases). Germline CDR1 reads DFQATT; CDR2 reads SNEGSKA (reference sequence). CDR3 length: 14 amino acids. The ends were cut back, 3 bases at V and 7 bases at J, with 16 bases in the middle. The DNA for the CDR3 is TGCAGTGCTAGGGCTCCACTAGCTGGAAATGAGCAGTTCTTC. Translation: CSARAPLAGNEQFF.

The table lists this clonotype with many counts. The chain carries TRBV7-6 and TRBJ2-3; maybe TRBD2 (6 bases). Germline CDR1 reads SGHVS; CDR2 reads FNYEAQ. V was clipped by 3 bases and J by 2 bases, with 18 bases between them. CDR3 length: 17 residues. The DNA for the CDR3 is TGTGCCAGCAGCTTGCCCCGGGACTCGCTGAACACAGATACGCAGTATTTT. It yields the protein CASSLPRDSLNTDTQYF.

This clonotype was counted at least ten times. This chain connects TRBV20-1 to TRBJ2-5, with 7 bases that match TRBD1. J was trimmed by 3 bases and V by 5 bases; bases with no gene match: 9. CDR3 size: 14 residues. Germline V lookup: CDR1 DFQATT, CDR2 SNEGSKA (reference sequence). CDR3 protein: CSAGRDSYKETQYF. In DNA form, the CDR3 reads TGCAGTGCTGGAAGGGACAGCTATAAAGAGACCCAGTACTTC.

This clonotype appeared many times. This sequence joins TRBV20-1 and TRBJ2-3; D call uncertain. The germline V gene has CDR1 DFQATT and CDR2 SNEGSKA (reference sequence). This CDR3 has 16 residues. The V gene lost 6 bases and the J gene lost 2 bases, with 21 bases spanning the gap. CDR3 sequence: CSATYPDGWTTDTQYF. CDR3 coding DNA: TGCAGTGCCACTTACCCGGACGGCTGGACCACAGATACGCAGTATTTT.

By sample share, this clonotype is medium-sized. The chain is built from TRBV10-3 and TRBJ2-1; 8 bases fit TRBD2. CDR3 length equals 16 residues. Germline assignment: CDR1 ENHRY and CDR2 SYGVKD. Trimming at V came to 4 bases and at J to 4 bases, leaving 9 bases not matched to a gene. The CDR3 is CAISGLSGKIYNEQFF. The DNA for the CDR3 is TGTGCCATCAGTGGCCTTAGCGGGAAAATATACAATGAGCAGTTCTTC.

The rearrangement uses TRBV10-1 and TRBJ2-5, with D perhaps matching TRBD2 (5 bases). The V gene lost 7 bases and the J gene lost 3 bases, with 6 bases spanning the gap. This CDR3 has 11 amino acids. The V gene's germline CDR1 is WNHNN and CDR2 SYGVQD (reference sequence). The chain's CDR3 is CASTGEETQYF. The CDR3 DNA is TGCGCCAGCACCGGGGAAGAGACCCAGTACTTC.

The sample holds many counts of this clonotype. This chain joins TRBV6-5 and TRBJ1-5; the match to TRBD1 covers 11 bases. Per the germline V gene, CDR1 is MNHEY and CDR2 is SVGAGI. V dropped 6 bases and J dropped 3; count of bases not matched to a gene: 7. The CDR3 is 16 residues long. The chain's CDR3 is CASRPGQGEINQPQHF. CDR3 in DNA: TGTGCCAGCAGGCCGGGACAGGGGGAAATCAATCAGCCCCAGCATTTT.

This clonotype was recorded at least ten times. The chain employs TRBV7-9 and TRBJ2-5; D ambiguous. The germline V gene has CDR1 SEHNR and CDR2 FQNEAQ (reference sequence). V dropped 1 base and J dropped 0 bases, with 15 bases sitting between them. The CDR3 runs 17 residues. DNA of the CDR3: TGTGCCAGCAGCTTAGGGAAGGGCTACCCAGACCAAGAGACCCAGTACTTC. Translated, it gives CASSLGKGYPDQETQYF.

There are many counts of this clonotype. The genes are TRBV4-3 and TRBJ1-4; TRBD1 might be the D (6 bases). Looked up from germline, CDR1 is LGHNA and CDR2 is YSLEER. The CDR3 contains 15 residues. V was cut by 4 bases and J by 6 bases, with 15 bases left in between. The CDR3 sequence is CASSPGVGGYEKLFF. The CDR3, as DNA: TGCGCCAGCAGCCCAGGGGTGGGAGGCTATGAAAAACTGTTTTTT.